The sequence of this TCR beta chain was determined in a study of blood T cell repertoires in COVID-19. Study-wide background: Researchers got acute and convalescent COVID-19 samples from the United States, Italy and Spain. PBMCs, B-cell-depleted T cells, or T cells were the source of the cDNA or gDNA that made up the material.

This CDR3 has 18 amino acids. The V and J ends lost 1 base and 3 bases, in that order; junction bases with no gene match: 8. Germline values: CDR1 LGHDT, CDR2 YNNKEL (reference sequence). Methods used by the authors: Reference gene primer amplification gave estimated nucleated cell counts. Clones were read by immunoSEQ multiplex PCR, and TCRdb kept only the in-frame ones, dropping some. The D gene and trimming were derived from the DNA, and the V and J assignments and clone size from that table. The data contain 300,000 to 450,000 clones, roughly 86% of them singletons. The clonotype originates from a human donor in a cohort sampled during active COVID-19. The chain uses TRBV3-1 (or the pseudogene TRBV3-2) and TRBJ2-5, with 13 bases lining up with TRBD2. The sample comprised peripheral blood. Written as DNA, the CDR3 is TGTGCCAGCAGCCAAGCAGGACTAGCGGGAGACGGGGAAGAGACCCAGTACTTC. Translated: CASSQAGLAGDGEETQYF.